The following is a T cell receptor beta chain sequence with its context. V was trimmed by 5 bases and J by 4 bases, leaving 14 bases between them. CDR1 and CDR2 (germline): SGHRS, YFSETQ. This CDR3 comprises 14 residues. Assay: immunoSEQ multiplex PCR; the TCRdb copy retains only in-frame clones and omits some. There are over 650,000 clones in the sample; roughly 86% occur only once, and 0.0094% lies in the top ten. The sample is drawn from a study of shared T cell receptors in the human thymus. These data were likewise used in another study, on human thymus T cells. That source notes: Finnish infants who were healthy and having corrective surgery for congenital heart defects made up the donors. Thymus specimens were resections from corrective heart surgery. Thymic repertoires of unrelated individuals were reported in related research to overlap highly.

The chain is built from TRBV5-1 and TRBJ2-3; D uncertain. Specimen: thymocytes. This receptor was obtained from a boy under two years old with a congenital heart defect. CDR3 sequence reads: CASRAFLVPDTQYF. The CDR3 DNA is TGCGCCAGCAGGGCATTCCTCGTCCCAGATACGCAGTATTTT.